The 12 T cell receptor beta chains below all came from one sample that was sequenced in a study of cytomegalovirus exposure and HLA in healthy donors. Profiled with immunoSEQ multiplex PCR; TCRdb holds only in-frame clones, not every one. Here the sample spans about 120,000 clones, roughly 90% being singletons. The specimen sequenced was PBMCs. The receptors here all came from a woman between 18 and 29 years old in good health and CMV-seropositive.

The rearrangement links TRBV10-2 to TRBJ2-7; 7 positions match TRBD2. The CDR3 runs to 12 residues. V was clipped by 7 bases and J by 2 bases; unmatched bases: 2. Germline V lookup: CDR1 WSHSY, CDR2 SAAADI. The CDR3 loop is CASTGGAYEQYF. The CDR3 coding sequence is TGCGCCAGCACGGGAGGTGCCTACGAGCAGTACTTC.

The CDR3 reads CASRWEGDQPQHF. CDR3 DNA: TGTGCCAGTAGATGGGAGGGTGATCAGCCCCAGCATTTT. This chain links TRBV19 with TRBJ1-5; unclear D gene. CDR1 and CDR2 from the germline V gene are LNHDA and SQIVND (reference sequence). V shed 6 bases and J shed 5 bases, with 11 bases lying between them. This CDR3 region has 13 residues.

The chain has TRBV15 and TRBJ1-3; D is ambiguous. CDR1 is LNHNV, CDR2 YYDKDF, per germline (reference sequence). V was shortened by 5 bases and J by 0 bases, with 14 bases between the two germline ends. The CDR3 consists of 16 residues. CDR3 DNA: TGTGCCACCAGCGCGGGCATTAGCAACTCTGGAAACACCATATATTTT. Its translation is CATSAGISNSGNTIYF.

This chain connects TRBV10-2 to TRBJ2-2; TRBD1 might be the D (6 bases). Germline V gene sequence: CDR1 WSHSY, CDR2 SAAADI. Between the trimmed V and J ends, which lost 8 bases and 4 bases, there was a span of 17 bases. CDR3 length equals 15 residues. The chain's CDR3 is CASVRPGAGTGELFF. The CDR3, as DNA: TGCGCCAGCGTCCGTCCAGGGGCGGGCACCGGGGAGCTGTTTTTT.

The rearrangement joins TRBV7-9 to TRBJ2-7; TRBD1 aligns across 8 bases. CDR1 SEHNR and CDR2 FQNEAQ come from the germline V gene (reference sequence). This CDR3 has 15 amino acids. Trimming cost V 6 bases and J 4 bases; bases outside gene matches: 11. CDR3 coding DNA: TGTGCCAGCAGTTTTGACAGGGGCGCAGGGTACGAGCAGTACTTC. Encoded protein: CASSFDRGAGYEQYF.

The chain links TRBV19 to TRBJ2-1; D not certain. CDR1 LNHDA and CDR2 SQIVND come from the germline V gene (reference sequence). Trimming took 3 bases from V and 0 from J, leaving 6 bases between them. The CDR3 is made up of 14 amino acids. Written as DNA, the CDR3 is TGTGCCAGTAGTATCTATAGCTCCTACAATGAGCAGTTCTTC. It translates to CASSIYSSYNEQFF.

The V call is TRBV6-1, the J call TRBJ2-3; 7 bases line up with TRBD2. Germline CDR1 and CDR2: MNHNS and SASEGT. With 1 base clipped from V and 5 bases from J, the junction kept 3 bases outside the gene matches. The CDR3 has 14 amino acids. DNA of the CDR3: TGTGCCAGCAGTGAAGGGACTAGAAAAGATACGCAGTATTTT. Translation gives CASSEGTRKDTQYF.

The J gene is TRBJ1-4, the V gene TRBV4-1; the D is unclear. The CDR3 is made up of 18 amino acids. CDR1 and CDR2 from the germline V gene are MGHRA and YSYEKL. V dropped 0 bases and J dropped 0 bases, with 14 bases sitting between them. The CDR3 bases are TGCGCCAGCAGCCAAGATGCCCGGGAGGTTGCAACTAATGAAAAACTGTTTTTT. Protein product: CASSQDAREVATNEKLFF.

This chain links TRBV2 with TRBJ1-1, with a weak D call TRBD1 (5 bases). Trimming cost V 2 bases and J 11 bases, with 21 bases left between them. Per germline, CDR1 SNHLY and CDR2 FYNNEI. The CDR3 sequence is 15 residues long. CDR3: CASSETAGRVVGAFF. The CDR3 DNA is TGTGCCAGCAGTGAAACGGCAGGGAGGGTAGTAGGGGCTTTCTTT. Full variable domain (outside the CDR3, taken from reference TRBV2 and TRBJ1-1): EPEVTQTPSHQVTQMGQEVILRCVPISNHLYFYWYRQILGQKVEFLVSFYNNEISEKSEIFDDQFSVERPDGSNFTLKIRSTKLEDSAMYFCASSETAGRVVGAFFGQGTRLTVV.

The V call is TRBV30, the J call TRBJ1-5, with D possibly being TRBD1 (5 bases). The ends were cut back, 2 bases at V and 2 bases at J, with 19 bases in the middle. The CDR3 is made up of 17 amino acids. Germline V gene data show CDR1 as GTSNPN and CDR2 as SVGIG (reference sequence). This chain's CDR3 is CAWSPRVGPSGNQPQHF. Written as DNA, the CDR3 is TGTGCCTGGAGTCCCAGGGTGGGGCCGAGTGGCAATCAGCCCCAGCATTTT.

The CDR3 sequence: CSAGGLGLYGYTF. The CDR3 DNA is TGCAGCGCCGGGGGGCTGGGCCTCTATGGCTACACCTTC. The chain recombines TRBV29-1 with TRBJ1-2, with D perhaps matching TRBD1 (6 bases). The V end was cut by 7 bases, the J end by 4 bases, with 16 bases between. The CDR3 totals 13 residues. CDR1 and CDR2 (germline): SQVTM, ANQGSEA.

The chain joins TRBV11-2 to TRBJ1-1; perhaps TRBD1 as D (5 bases). CDR1 SGHAT and CDR2 FQNNGV come from the germline V gene. Trimming shortened V by 1 base and J by 0 bases, and 12 bases separated the two germline ends. This CDR3 is built from 16 residues. In DNA form, the CDR3 reads TGTGCCAGCAGCTTAGCTGGTTGGGGCTTGAACACTGAAGCTTTCTTT. This translates into CASSLAGWGLNTEAFF.